This T cell receptor (beta chain) was profiled in a study of neurological immune-mediated disorders. Whole-study results and caveats: The greatest degree of TCR clonal expansion was observed in HTLV-1-associated myelopathy, with the lowest in multiple sclerosis, below that of healthy controls.

The team produced cDNA through 5'RACE using 10-nucleotide random UMIs. Over 200 million TCR-beta sequences (from 15-18 subjects) were yielded by each sequencing run. MiXCR was run by TCRdb on the 5' RACE reads, yielding one entry per CDR3 protein. The sample holds under 80,000 distinct CDR3 sequences; about 9% are singletons and the top ten take 1.5% to 2%. Trimming cost V 7 bases and J 5 bases; bases outside gene matches: 1. CDR1 and CDR2 from the germline V gene are SQVTM and ANQGSEA. CDR3 length equals 12 residues. This clonotype was observed many times. Its antigen is currently unknown. Unsorted libraries came from 2 million PBMCs stored at -80 °C.

The sample taken for sequencing was PBMCs. V is TRBV29-1 and J is TRBJ2-2, with TRBD1 identical over 10 bases. The sequence came from a man aged 45-60 years in good health. CDR3 in DNA: TGCAGCGGGACAGGGGGTACCGGGGAGCTGTTTTTT. Protein product: CSGTGGTGELFF.